This TCR beta chain was identified during a study of beta chain bispecific antibodies for T cell cancers. As for the study in general: TRBV sequencing of surviving healthy T cells measured each family's depletion.

This clonotype was counted ten times or more. Its target is not known. T cells were expanded from blood mononuclear cells for 3 to 4 days with anti-CD3 OKT3 or CD3/CD28 beads. Jurkat-T cell coculture with anti-TRBV12, compared with an anti-CD19 control. Bispecific antibody was added to some 50,000 normal T cells and some 50,000 target cells. Each CDR3 protein gets one entry after TCRdb re-called the 5' RACE reads with MiXCR. The sample shows 20,000 to 25,000 distinct CDR3 sequences, 2% to 2.5% of them seen only once. This CDR3 has 14 residues. The V gene's germline CDR1 is SGHRS and CDR2 YFSETQ. After removal of 7 bases from V and 3 bases from J, the junction contained 9 bases not matched to a gene. Notes on the study in general: In these mixed samples, most targeted TRBV reads derived from the leukemia cell line. After anti-TRBV12 rather than anti-CD19 exposure, TRBV12-3 made up about 99% less of total TRBV signal. The anti-TRBV5-5 antibody also binds TRBV5-6, a similar gene.

The chain is built from TRBV5-1 and TRBJ2-7; 8 nucleotides align to TRBD2. The clonotype originates from a human donor in good health. Some clones in this sample may be carry-over from other donors' samples. The specimen comprised healthy donor T cells cultured with leukemia cells, sampled from a culture containing a bispecific antibody targeting TCR Vbeta12. The CDR3 here is CASRAGALDYEQYF. The CDR3, as DNA: TGCGCCAGCCGAGCGGGGGCGTTGGACTACGAGCAGTACTTC. Supplemented by reference TRBV5-1 and TRBJ2-7, the full variable domain reads KAGVTQTPRYLIKTRGQQVTLSCSPISGHRSVSWYQQTPGQGLQFLFEYFSETQRNKGNFPGRFSGRQFSNSRSEMNVSTLELGDSALYLCASRAGALDYEQYFGPGTRLTVT.